These T cell receptor beta chains were read from a single sample in a study of OX40 agonist ivuxolimab in advanced cancers. The method was immunoSEQ multiplex PCR; TCRdb's version includes in-frame clones alone and lacks a portion of them. The top ten hold around 10% of the sample, which has tens of thousands of clones, approximately 88% seen once. Sequenced material: CD4+ or CD8+ T cells sorted from blood, taken in a trial of the OX40 agonist ivuxolimab. These receptors all stem from an adult with an advanced solid tumor such as melanoma, head and neck, liver or kidney cancer. Both conserved end residues are trimmed from each CDR3.

v_gene,CDR3aa
TRBV6-1,ASSEQPANGNTIY
TRBV7-6,ASSLEVGEQY
TRBV11-2,ASSLEGVKTYEQY
TRBV7-6,ASMLGQGFSGNTIY
TRBV5-4,ASSHEEGEQF
TRBV5-1,ASRGQGAVGEKLF
TRBV6-5,ASSPRTGPDTQY
TRBV6-5,ASRQQGMRQPQH
TRBV7-6,ASSLTGTDTGELF
TRBV5-4,ASSPGLAEVREY
TRBV28,ASSLFSLAPSDEQY
TRBV5-8,ASSIGTSGSNEQF
TRBV2,ASSGVSGDSMSGNEQF
TRBV9,ASSPRGYTSTDTQY
TRBV10-1,ASSESGQETQY
TRBV5-1,ASSEGDSYTSYT
TRBV11-2,ASSLGGAGTDTQY
TRBV4-1,ASTLGQGGTEAF
TRBV28,ASIFLAGTEAF
TRBV6-1,ASSEPLVSTEAF
TRBV7-9,ASSLGLWDLGDEQF
TRBV28,ASSRDRSGNTIY
TRBV6-6,ASSYMNTEAF
TRBV5-5,ASSPDPGQESPLH
TRBV27,ASSLSVARDNEQF
TRBV19,ASSSDRGPNQPQH
TRBV7-6,ASSLGPEGGGTGTYGYT
TRBV9,ASSASVGTYNEQF
TRBV4-1,ASSPSEGMPF
TRBV7-6,ASSPLGGTEAF
TRBV4-3,ASSRLTGSRSGNTIY
TRBV9,ASSVRDELDTQY
TRBV28,ASSRSGGAVKLF
TRBV19,ASSTGWTSSYNSPLH
TRBV7-2,ASSLLHSYRDSPLH
TRBV9,ASSVDTVLSYNEQF